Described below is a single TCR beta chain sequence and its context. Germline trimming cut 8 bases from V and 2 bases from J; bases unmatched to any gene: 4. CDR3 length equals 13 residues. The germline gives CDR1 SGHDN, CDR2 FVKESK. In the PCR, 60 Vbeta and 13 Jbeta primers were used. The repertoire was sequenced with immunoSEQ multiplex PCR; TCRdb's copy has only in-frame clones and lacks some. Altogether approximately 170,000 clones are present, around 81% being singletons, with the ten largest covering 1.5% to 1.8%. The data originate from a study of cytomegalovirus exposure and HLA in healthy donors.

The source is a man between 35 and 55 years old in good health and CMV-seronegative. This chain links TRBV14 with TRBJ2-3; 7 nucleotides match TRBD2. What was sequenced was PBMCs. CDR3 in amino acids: CASGAGTTDTQYF. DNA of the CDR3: TGTGCCAGCGGAGCGGGAACCACAGATACGCAGTATTTT.